A selection of T cell receptor beta chains follows, all from one sample in a study of T cells in Graves' hyperthyroidism and ophthalmopathy. MiXCR, run by TCRdb on the multiplex PCR reads, gives a single entry per CDR3 protein. The sample comprises fewer than 600,000 distinct CDR3 sequences, 12% to 15% of which are singletons, and about 14% rests with the top ten. Sequenced input: blood. These receptors all come from a woman aged 40 to 50 with Graves' hyperthyroidism. CDR3s leave out the opening cysteine and the closing phenylalanine or tryptophan. The D gene is left open where the match is weak.

D gene: TRBD2; CDR3 length: 11; V gene: TRBV6-5; J gene: TRBJ2-7; CDR3 protein: ASSYAAGDEQY
D gene: NA; CDR3 length: 12; V gene: TRBV6-1; J gene: TRBJ1-1; CDR3 protein: ASSGRRRNTEAF
D gene: TRBD1; CDR3 length: 14; V gene: TRBV6-1; J gene: TRBJ2-5; CDR3 protein: ASSRPGQQFQETQY
D gene: NA; CDR3 length: 12; V gene: TRBV28; J gene: TRBJ1-1; CDR3 protein: ASSLEPGSRVAF
D gene: NA; CDR3 length: 12; V gene: TRBV5-6; J gene: TRBJ2-1; CDR3 protein: ASIRDPLYNEQF
D gene: TRBD2; CDR3 length: 13; V gene: TRBV27; J gene: TRBJ2-5; CDR3 protein: ASGKTTSGSETQY
D gene: NA; CDR3 length: 15; V gene: TRBV27; J gene: TRBJ2-1; CDR3 protein: ASSTQEGGTLYNEQF
D gene: NA; CDR3 length: 11; V gene: TRBV12-3/TRBV12-4; J gene: TRBJ1-4; CDR3 protein: ASSLLKGEKLF
D gene: NA; CDR3 length: 12; V gene: TRBV28; J gene: TRBJ1-3; CDR3 protein: ASSLTGTGNTIY
D gene: NA; CDR3 length: 12; V gene: TRBV7-2; J gene: TRBJ2-2; CDR3 protein: ASSLARRTGELF
D gene: NA; CDR3 length: 9; V gene: TRBV6-1; J gene: TRBJ2-1; CDR3 protein: ASGDGNEQF
D gene: TRBD1; CDR3 length: 12; V gene: TRBV20-1; J gene: TRBJ1-1; CDR3 protein: SAPGQGMVTEAF
D gene: TRBD1; CDR3 length: 11; V gene: TRBV5-6; J gene: TRBJ2-7; CDR3 protein: ASRARDSDEQY
D gene: NA; CDR3 length: 12; V gene: TRBV6-1; J gene: TRBJ1-6; CDR3 protein: ASSEFQGLSPLH
D gene: NA; CDR3 length: 12; V gene: TRBV18; J gene: TRBJ2-1; CDR3 protein: ASSPVVSGNEQF
D gene: TRBD2; CDR3 length: 12; V gene: TRBV6-1; J gene: TRBJ2-1; CDR3 protein: ASRTSGGITEQF
D gene: TRBD1; CDR3 length: 13; V gene: TRBV7-8; J gene: TRBJ1-3; CDR3 protein: ASSTAGGAGNTIY
D gene: TRBD1; CDR3 length: 13; V gene: TRBV30; J gene: TRBJ1-5; CDR3 protein: AWSTGTGFNQPQH
D gene: NA; CDR3 length: 13; V gene: TRBV19; J gene: TRBJ1-1; CDR3 protein: ASSISHTTNTEAF
D gene: NA; CDR3 length: 11; V gene: TRBV7-2; J gene: TRBJ1-1; CDR3 protein: ASSLSYNTKAF
D gene: NA; CDR3 length: 11; V gene: TRBV7-2; J gene: TRBJ2-7; CDR3 protein: ASSLGPSYEQY
D gene: TRBD1; CDR3 length: 18; V gene: TRBV27; J gene: TRBJ1-2; CDR3 protein: ASSLRNPTGTVNVNYGYT
D gene: TRBD1; CDR3 length: 10; V gene: TRBV20-1; J gene: TRBJ2-7; CDR3 protein: SAARQGGEQY
D gene: NA; CDR3 length: 11; V gene: TRBV2; J gene: TRBJ2-5; CDR3 protein: ASTGGLRETQY
D gene: TRBD1; CDR3 length: 14; V gene: TRBV6-1; J gene: TRBJ1-2; CDR3 protein: ASSDWTGSRNYGYT
D gene: TRBD1; CDR3 length: 12; V gene: TRBV20-1; J gene: TRBJ1-2; CDR3 protein: SASSVGTGGGYT
D gene: TRBD1; CDR3 length: 14; V gene: TRBV6-1; J gene: TRBJ2-5; CDR3 protein: ASSYPTGGRTETQY
D gene: NA; CDR3 length: 13; V gene: TRBV6-1; J gene: TRBJ1-3; CDR3 protein: ASSELRSSGNTIY
D gene: TRBD2; CDR3 length: 11; V gene: TRBV20-1; J gene: TRBJ2-7; CDR3 protein: SVDAREGYEQY
D gene: TRBD1; CDR3 length: 15; V gene: TRBV6-1; J gene: TRBJ1-6; CDR3 protein: ASSHKAGTGGNSPLH
D gene: TRBD2; CDR3 length: 15; V gene: TRBV24-1; J gene: TRBJ2-1; CDR3 protein: ATSDSSTSGTYNEQF
D gene: NA; CDR3 length: 12; V gene: TRBV28; J gene: TRBJ2-7; CDR3 protein: ASSFFLTPHEQY
D gene: TRBD2; CDR3 length: 11; V gene: TRBV6-2/TRBV6-3; J gene: TRBJ2-1; CDR3 protein: ASSYSREGEQF
D gene: NA; CDR3 length: 12; V gene: TRBV11-2; J gene: TRBJ2-3; CDR3 protein: ASSPRNRADTQY
D gene: NA; CDR3 length: 14; V gene: TRBV5-1; J gene: TRBJ1-3; CDR3 protein: ASSLDPGARGNTIY
D gene: NA; CDR3 length: 10; V gene: TRBV28; J gene: TRBJ1-2; CDR3 protein: ASGGPNYGYT
D gene: NA; CDR3 length: 11; V gene: TRBV10-1; J gene: TRBJ1-2; CDR3 protein: ASSADVSSGYT
D gene: TRBD1; CDR3 length: 9; V gene: TRBV2; J gene: TRBJ2-1; CDR3 protein: ASTTGGEQF
D gene: NA; CDR3 length: 14; V gene: TRBV7-9; J gene: TRBJ1-4; CDR3 protein: ASSLEGGSANEKLF
D gene: NA; CDR3 length: 11; V gene: TRBV25-1; J gene: TRBJ2-7; CDR3 protein: ASSERGREEQY
D gene: NA; CDR3 length: 10; V gene: TRBV2; J gene: TRBJ1-6; CDR3 protein: ASRNSNSPLH
D gene: TRBD1; CDR3 length: 16; V gene: TRBV7-9; J gene: TRBJ2-3; CDR3 protein: ASSPTDRGRPSTDTQY
D gene: TRBD1; CDR3 length: 16; V gene: TRBV15; J gene: TRBJ2-2; CDR3 protein: ATSRDRQGGANTGELF
D gene: NA; CDR3 length: 10; V gene: TRBV28; J gene: TRBJ1-1; CDR3 protein: ASSNGVTEAF
D gene: TRBD2; CDR3 length: 13; V gene: TRBV9; J gene: TRBJ2-7; CDR3 protein: ASSVDTGGPYEQY
D gene: NA; CDR3 length: 16; V gene: TRBV19; J gene: TRBJ2-1; CDR3 protein: ASTPRASGIVDYNEQF
D gene: TRBD2; CDR3 length: 12; V gene: TRBV20-1; J gene: TRBJ2-7; CDR3 protein: SASLPGGPNEQY
D gene: NA; CDR3 length: 9; V gene: TRBV25-1; J gene: TRBJ1-1; CDR3 protein: ASSESGGAF
D gene: NA; CDR3 length: 13; V gene: TRBV2; J gene: TRBJ2-1; CDR3 protein: ASRLTGSTYNEQF
D gene: TRBD1; CDR3 length: 11; V gene: TRBV6-1; J gene: TRBJ1-2; CDR3 protein: ASSRTGGEGYT
D gene: NA; CDR3 length: 14; V gene: TRBV7-2; J gene: TRBJ2-4; CDR3 protein: ASSLQLVRQGNIQY
D gene: NA; CDR3 length: 13; V gene: TRBV12-3/TRBV12-4; J gene: TRBJ1-2; CDR3 protein: ASSRGQIVNYGYT